The 13 T cell receptor beta chains in this list originate from one sample, sequenced in a study of T cells in tumors after PD-1 blockade. Libraries were prepared by immunoSEQ multiplex PCR; TCRdb keeps only in-frame clonotypes and omits some of them. The sample yields approximately 20,000 clones, roughly 80% seen once. The input for sequencing was PBMCs, taken after anti-PD-1 therapy. The receptor set was obtained from a human donor with advanced basal cell or squamous cell carcinoma (not recorded which).

V and J are TRBV18 and TRBJ2-1; 9 bases align to TRBD2. Trimming at V came to 0 bases and at J to 8 bases, leaving 5 bases not matched to a gene. CDR3 size: 15 residues. Germline V CDR1 and CDR2: KGHSH, LQKENI. DNA of the CDR3: TGTGCCAGCTCACCACCTAGCGGGAGTAAAGATGAGCAGTTCTTC. This sequence encodes CASSPPSGSKDEQFF.

The table lists this clone with a count of one. The CDR3 nucleotides are TGCGCCAGCAGCACGGGACAGGGGTGGGCTGAAGCTTTCTTT. Its protein product is CASSTGQGWAEAFF. The chain joins TRBV10-2 to TRBJ1-1, with TRBD1 matching 10 bases. CDR1 and CDR2 from the germline V gene are WSHSY and SAAADI. The junction had 7 bases not matched to a gene; V was cut back by 6 bases and J by 6 bases. This CDR3 has 14 residues.

This clone was recorded once. V is TRBV2 and J is TRBJ2-1, with 9 bases fitting TRBD2. This CDR3 has 13 residues. V lost 5 bases and J lost 5; bases outside the gene matches: 1. Germline-derived CDR1 and CDR2 are SNHLY and FYNNEI. CDR3 bases: TGTGCCAGCAGTATAGCGGGAGACAATGAGCAGTTCTTC. Its translation is CASSIAGDNEQFF.

The gene calls are TRBV6-6 and TRBJ1-5, with TRBD1 as a possible D gene (5 bases). Between the trimmed V and J ends, which lost 6 bases and 6 bases, there was a span of 12 bases. This CDR3 is 13 amino acids long. Germline V CDR1 and CDR2: MNHNY, SVGAGI (reference sequence). The CDR3, as DNA: TGTGCCAGCAGACAGGAGGCCGGTCAGCCCCAGCATTTT. It encodes CASRQEAGQPQHF.

This chain joins TRBV27 and TRBJ2-1; 12 bases fit TRBD2. The CDR3 runs to 17 residues. From germline, CDR1 is MNHEY and CDR2 SMNVEV (reference sequence). After removal of 1 base from V and 8 bases from J, the junction contained 9 bases not matched to a gene. The DNA for the CDR3 is TGTGCCAGCAGTTTATACCGACTAGCGGGAGATAGGGATGAGCAGTTCTTC. It yields the protein CASSLYRLAGDRDEQFF.

The V call is TRBV5-4, the J call TRBJ2-7; 9 bases are shared with TRBD1. Losses at the gene ends were 4 bases for V and 6 bases for J; bases not matched to a gene: 8. Germline V lookup: CDR1 SGHNT, CDR2 YYREEE (reference sequence). The CDR3 length is 14 residues. CDR3 in DNA: TGTGCCAGCAGCGGACGCCTGACAGGGGGCGAGCAGTACTTC. Its translation is CASSGRLTGGEQYF. Looking up the rest from reference TRBV5-4 and TRBJ2-7 gives the full variable domain: ETGVTQSPTHLIKTRGQQVTLRCSSQSGHNTVSWYQQALGQGPQFIFQYYREEENGRGNFPPRFSGLQFPNYSSELNVNALELDDSALYLCASSGRLTGGEQYFGPGTRLTVT.

V is TRBV7-2 and J is TRBJ2-2; D is perhaps TRBD2 (7 bases). V lost 2 bases and J 1 base, leaving 11 bases between the germline ends. The CDR3 totals 16 residues. Germline assignment: CDR1 SGHTA and CDR2 FQGNSA. The CDR3 coding sequence is TGTGCCAGCAGCTTAAGGGGGGGAGGGAACACCGGGGAGCTGTTTTTT. Translating it yields CASSLRGGGNTGELFF.

The chain is built from TRBV5-4 and TRBJ2-2; D is ambiguous. CDR1 is SGHNT, CDR2 YYREEE, per germline (reference sequence). Trimming removed 2 bases from V and 4 bases from J, with 6 bases in between. CDR3 length: 13 amino acids. The CDR3 region has the DNA TGTGCCAGCAGCTTTTCCATCACCGGGGAGCTGTTTTTT. It specifies CASSFSITGELFF.

To note about this clone: The same CDR3 can be traced to other DNA sequences in this sample. This chain joins TRBV14 and TRBJ1-3, with unresolved D. Germline V gene data show CDR1 as SGHDN and CDR2 as FVKESK. Trimming shortened V by 6 bases and J by 4 bases, and 4 bases separated the two germline ends. The CDR3 has 11 residues. DNA for the CDR3: TGTGCCAGCAGTCAGGGAAACACCATATATTTT. It yields the protein CASSQGNTIYF.

This chain links TRBV28 with TRBJ1-5, with D possibly being TRBD1 (6 bases). Between the trimmed V and J ends, which lost 6 bases and 3 bases, there was a span of 9 bases. The CDR3 contains 13 residues. Looked up from germline, CDR1 is MDHEN and CDR2 is SYDVKM. The CDR3 reads CASSRTDNQPQHF. DNA of the CDR3: TGTGCCAGCAGCCGGACAGACAATCAGCCCCAGCATTTT.

CDR3 loop: CASSRQGYPQETQYF. The CDR3 DNA sequence: TGTGCCAGTAGCCGACAGGGGTACCCGCAAGAGACCCAGTACTTC. The chain has TRBV19 and TRBJ2-5; TRBD1 agrees at 8 bases. This CDR3 has 15 residues. The V and J ends lost 6 bases and 2 bases, in that order; junction bases with no gene match: 8. Germline lookup yields CDR1 LNHDA and CDR2 SQIVND (reference sequence).

The V and J genes are TRBV12-5 and TRBJ2-1; TRBD2 matches at 8 bases. V was clipped by 6 bases and J by 0 bases; unmatched bases: 10. This CDR3 is 17 amino acids long. The V gene's germline CDR1 is LGHNT and CDR2 FRNRAP. CDR3 region: CASGPRGGISSYNEQFF. In nucleotides, the CDR3 is TGTGCTAGTGGGCCCCGCGGGGGGATCAGCTCCTACAATGAGCAGTTCTTC.

The chain combines TRBV20-1 with TRBJ1-1, with D possibly being TRBD1 (6 bases). Germline V gives CDR1 DFQATT, CDR2 SNEGSKA (reference sequence). The V end lost 5 bases, the J end lost 7 bases, and 11 bases lay between the germline ends. The CDR3 contains 11 residues. The CDR3: CSAGWDNEAFF. Here the CDR3 DNA reads TGCAGTGCTGGGTGGGACAATGAAGCTTTCTTT.